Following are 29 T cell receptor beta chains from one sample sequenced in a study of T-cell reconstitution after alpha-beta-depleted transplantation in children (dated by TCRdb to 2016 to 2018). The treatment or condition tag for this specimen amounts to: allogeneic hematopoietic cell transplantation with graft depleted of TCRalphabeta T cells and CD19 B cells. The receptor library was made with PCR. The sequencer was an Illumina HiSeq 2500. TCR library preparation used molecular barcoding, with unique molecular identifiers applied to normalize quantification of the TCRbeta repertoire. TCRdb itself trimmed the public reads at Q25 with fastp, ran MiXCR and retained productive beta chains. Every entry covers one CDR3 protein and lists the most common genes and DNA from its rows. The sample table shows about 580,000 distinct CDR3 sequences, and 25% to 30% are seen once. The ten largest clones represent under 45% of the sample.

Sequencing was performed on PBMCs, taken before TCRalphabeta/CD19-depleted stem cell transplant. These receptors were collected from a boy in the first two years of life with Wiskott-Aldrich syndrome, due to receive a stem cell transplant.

The DNA of the CDR3 is TGTGCCAGCAGCTTAACCCCAAGATACACTGAAGCTTTCTTT. Amino acid sequence: CASSLTPRYTEAFF. The rearrangement joins TRBV7-2 to TRBJ1-1, with D unresolved. V lost 2 bases, J lost 3 bases, and 10 bases lay in between. This CDR3 contains 14 residues. Germline V gene data show CDR1 as SGHTA and CDR2 as FQGNSA.

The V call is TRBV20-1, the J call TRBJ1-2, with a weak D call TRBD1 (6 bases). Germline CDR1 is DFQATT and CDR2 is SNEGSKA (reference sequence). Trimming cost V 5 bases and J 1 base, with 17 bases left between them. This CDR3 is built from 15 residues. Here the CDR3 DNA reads TGCAGTGCTCAAGACACAGGGAGGGGTAACTATGGCTACACCTTC. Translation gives CSAQDTGRGNYGYTF.

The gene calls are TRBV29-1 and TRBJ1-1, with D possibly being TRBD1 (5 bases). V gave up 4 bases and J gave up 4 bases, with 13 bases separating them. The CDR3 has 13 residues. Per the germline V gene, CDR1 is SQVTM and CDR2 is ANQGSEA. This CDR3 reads CSVVRGLGTEAFF. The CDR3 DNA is TGCAGCGTTGTTAGGGGCCTGGGCACTGAAGCTTTCTTT.

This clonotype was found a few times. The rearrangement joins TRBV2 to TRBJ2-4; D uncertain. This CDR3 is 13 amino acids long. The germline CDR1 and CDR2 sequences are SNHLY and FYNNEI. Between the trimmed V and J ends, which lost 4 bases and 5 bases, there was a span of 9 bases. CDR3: CASSGRPENIQYF. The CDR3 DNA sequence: TGTGCCAGCAGTGGCAGGCCGGAAAACATTCAGTACTTC. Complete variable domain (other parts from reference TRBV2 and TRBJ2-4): EPEVTQTPSHQVTQMGQEVILRCVPISNHLYFYWYRQILGQKVEFLVSFYNNEISEKSEIFDDQFSVERPDGSNFTLKIRSTKLEDSAMYFCASSGRPENIQYFGAGTRLSVL.

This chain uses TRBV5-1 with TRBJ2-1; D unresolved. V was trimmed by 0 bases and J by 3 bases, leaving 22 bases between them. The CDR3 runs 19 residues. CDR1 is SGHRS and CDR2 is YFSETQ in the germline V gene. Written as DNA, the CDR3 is TGCGCCAGCAGCTTGGTCGCGCCAAGTCAAAATCCTCTCTACAATGAGCAGTTCTTC. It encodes CASSLVAPSQNPLYNEQFF.

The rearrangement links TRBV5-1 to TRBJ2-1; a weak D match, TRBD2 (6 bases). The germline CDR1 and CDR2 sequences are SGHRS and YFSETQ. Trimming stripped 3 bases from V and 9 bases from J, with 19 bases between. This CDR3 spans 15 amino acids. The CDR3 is CASSWGDRQAPEQFF. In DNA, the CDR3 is TGCGCCAGCAGCTGGGGGGACCGCCAAGCGCCTGAGCAGTTCTTC. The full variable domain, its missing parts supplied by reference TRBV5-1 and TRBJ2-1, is KAGVTQTPRYLIKTRGQQVTLSCSPISGHRSVSWYQQTPGQGLQFLFEYFSETQRNKGNFPGRFSGRQFSNSRSEMNVSTLELGDSALYLCASSWGDRQAPEQFFGPGTRLTVL.

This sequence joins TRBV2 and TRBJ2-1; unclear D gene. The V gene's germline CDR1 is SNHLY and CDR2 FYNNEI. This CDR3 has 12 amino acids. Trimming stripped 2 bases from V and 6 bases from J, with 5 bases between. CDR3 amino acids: CASSEMVNEQFF. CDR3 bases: TGTGCCAGCAGTGAAATGGTCAATGAGCAGTTCTTC. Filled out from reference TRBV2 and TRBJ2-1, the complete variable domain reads EPEVTQTPSHQVTQMGQEVILRCVPISNHLYFYWYRQILGQKVEFLVSFYNNEISEKSEIFDDQFSVERPDGSNFTLKIRSTKLEDSAMYFCASSEMVNEQFFGPGTRLTVL.

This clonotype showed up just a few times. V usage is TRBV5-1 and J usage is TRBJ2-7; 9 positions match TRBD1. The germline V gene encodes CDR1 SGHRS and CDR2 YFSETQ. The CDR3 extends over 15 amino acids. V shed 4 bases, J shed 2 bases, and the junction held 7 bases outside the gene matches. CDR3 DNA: TGCGCCAGCAGCCCCCCGGGACAGGGTCCCTACGAGCAGTACTTC. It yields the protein CASSPPGQGPYEQYF.

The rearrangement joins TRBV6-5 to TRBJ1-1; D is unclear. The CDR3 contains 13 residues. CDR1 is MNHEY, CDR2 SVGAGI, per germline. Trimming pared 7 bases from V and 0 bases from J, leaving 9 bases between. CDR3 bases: TGTGCCAGCACCGTACTCATGAACACTGAAGCTTTCTTT. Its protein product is CASTVLMNTEAFF.

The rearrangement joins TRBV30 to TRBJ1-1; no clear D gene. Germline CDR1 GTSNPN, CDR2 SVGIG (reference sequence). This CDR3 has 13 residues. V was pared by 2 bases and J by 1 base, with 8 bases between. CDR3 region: CAWSNPWNTEAFF. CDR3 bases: TGTGCCTGGAGTAACCCATGGAACACTGAAGCTTTCTTT.

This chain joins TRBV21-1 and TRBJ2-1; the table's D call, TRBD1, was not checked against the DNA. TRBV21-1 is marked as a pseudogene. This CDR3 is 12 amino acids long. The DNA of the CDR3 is TGTGCCAGCAGCCGTCCCAGGAATGAGCAGTTCTTC. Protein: CASSRPRNEQFF.

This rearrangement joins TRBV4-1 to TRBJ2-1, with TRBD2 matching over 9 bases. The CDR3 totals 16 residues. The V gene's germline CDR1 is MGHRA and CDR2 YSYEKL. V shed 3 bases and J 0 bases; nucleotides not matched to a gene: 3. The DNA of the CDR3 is TGCGCCAGCAGCCACGGTAGCGGGAGCTCCTACAATGAGCAGTTCTTC. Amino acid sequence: CASSHGSGSSYNEQFF.

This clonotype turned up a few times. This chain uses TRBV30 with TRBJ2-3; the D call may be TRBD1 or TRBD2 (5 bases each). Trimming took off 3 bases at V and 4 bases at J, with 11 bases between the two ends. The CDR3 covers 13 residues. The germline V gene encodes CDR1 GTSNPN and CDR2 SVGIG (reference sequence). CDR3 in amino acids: CAWSRGVPDTQYF. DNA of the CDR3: TGTGCCTGGAGCCGGGGCGTTCCAGATACGCAGTATTTT. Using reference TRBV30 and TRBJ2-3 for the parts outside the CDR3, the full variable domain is SQTIHQWPATLVQPVGSPLSLECTVEGTSNPNLYWYRQAAGRGLQLLFYSVGIGQISSEVPQNLSASRPQDRQFILSSKKLLLSDSGFYLCAWSRGVPDTQYFGPGTRLTVL.

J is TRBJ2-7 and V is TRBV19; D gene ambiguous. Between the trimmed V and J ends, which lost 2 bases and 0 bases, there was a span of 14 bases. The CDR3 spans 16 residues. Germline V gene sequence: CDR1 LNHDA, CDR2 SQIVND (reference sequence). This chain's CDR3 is CASSISGSRPSYEQYF. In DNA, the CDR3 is TGTGCCAGTAGTATATCCGGCAGCCGCCCCTCCTACGAGCAGTACTTC.

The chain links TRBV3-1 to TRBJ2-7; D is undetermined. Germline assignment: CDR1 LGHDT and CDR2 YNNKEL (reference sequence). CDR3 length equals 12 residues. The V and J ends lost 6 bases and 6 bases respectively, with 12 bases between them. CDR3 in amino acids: CASSHGLREQYF. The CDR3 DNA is TGTGCCAGCAGTCACGGGCTTCGCGAGCAGTACTTC.

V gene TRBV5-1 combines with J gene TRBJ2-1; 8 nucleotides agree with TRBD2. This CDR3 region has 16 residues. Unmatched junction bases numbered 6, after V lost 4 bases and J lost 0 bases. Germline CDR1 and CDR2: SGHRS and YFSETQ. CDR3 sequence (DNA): TGCGCCAGCAGCCGGGAGGGCAGAAGCTCCTACAATGAGCAGTTCTTC. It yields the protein CASSREGRSSYNEQFF.

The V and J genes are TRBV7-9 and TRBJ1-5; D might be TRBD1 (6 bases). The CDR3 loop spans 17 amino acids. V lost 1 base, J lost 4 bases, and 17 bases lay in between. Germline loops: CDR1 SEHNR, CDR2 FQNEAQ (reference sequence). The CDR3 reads CASSLGVGQTKNQPQHF. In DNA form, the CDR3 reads TGTGCCAGCAGCTTAGGGGTAGGACAGACAAAGAATCAGCCCCAGCATTTT.

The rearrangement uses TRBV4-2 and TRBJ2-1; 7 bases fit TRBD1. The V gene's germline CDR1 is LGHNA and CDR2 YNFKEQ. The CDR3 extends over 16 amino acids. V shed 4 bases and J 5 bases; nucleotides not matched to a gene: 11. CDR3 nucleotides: TGTGCCAGCAGCCTAGCCTCCGGGACAGATAACAATGAGCAGTTCTTC. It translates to CASSLASGTDNNEQFF.

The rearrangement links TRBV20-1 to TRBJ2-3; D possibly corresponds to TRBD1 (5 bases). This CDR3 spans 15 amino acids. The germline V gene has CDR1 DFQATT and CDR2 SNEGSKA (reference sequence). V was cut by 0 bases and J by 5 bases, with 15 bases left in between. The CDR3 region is CSARDHRLRRDTQYF. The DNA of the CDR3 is TGCAGTGCTAGAGATCACAGGTTGAGGAGAGATACGCAGTATTTT.

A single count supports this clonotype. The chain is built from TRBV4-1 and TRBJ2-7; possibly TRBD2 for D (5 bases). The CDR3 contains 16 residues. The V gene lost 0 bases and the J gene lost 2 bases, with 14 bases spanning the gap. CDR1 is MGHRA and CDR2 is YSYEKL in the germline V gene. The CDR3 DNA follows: TGCGCCAGCAGCCAAGACTCCACGGGAACGACCTACGAGCAGTACTTC. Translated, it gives CASSQDSTGTTYEQYF.

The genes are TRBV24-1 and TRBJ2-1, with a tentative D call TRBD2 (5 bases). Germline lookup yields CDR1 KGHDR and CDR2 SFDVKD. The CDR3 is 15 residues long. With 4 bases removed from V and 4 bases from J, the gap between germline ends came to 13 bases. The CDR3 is CATSEVGGPYNEQFF. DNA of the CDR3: TGTGCCACCAGTGAGGTGGGCGGGCCTTACAATGAGCAGTTCTTC.

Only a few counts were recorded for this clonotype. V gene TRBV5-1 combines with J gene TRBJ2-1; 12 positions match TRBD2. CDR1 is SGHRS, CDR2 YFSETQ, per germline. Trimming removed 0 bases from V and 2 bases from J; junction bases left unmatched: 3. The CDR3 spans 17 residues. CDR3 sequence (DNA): TGCGCCAGCAGCTTGGTACTAGCGGGAGGCGCCTACAATGAGCAGTTCTTC. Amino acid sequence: CASSLVLAGGAYNEQFF.

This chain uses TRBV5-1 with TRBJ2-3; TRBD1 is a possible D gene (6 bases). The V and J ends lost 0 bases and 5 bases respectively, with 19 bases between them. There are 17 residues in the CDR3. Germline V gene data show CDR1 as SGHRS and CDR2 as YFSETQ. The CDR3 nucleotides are TGCGCCAGCAGCTTGGGGACTGTCCCGGGACAAGGAGATACGCAGTATTTT. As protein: CASSLGTVPGQGDTQYF.

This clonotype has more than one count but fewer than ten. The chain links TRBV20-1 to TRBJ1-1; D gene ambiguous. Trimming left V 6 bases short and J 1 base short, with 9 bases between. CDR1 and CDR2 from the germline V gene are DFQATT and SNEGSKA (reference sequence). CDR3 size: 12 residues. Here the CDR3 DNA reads TGCAGTGCGCCGCGGACGAACACTGAAGCTTTCTTT. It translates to CSAPRTNTEAFF.

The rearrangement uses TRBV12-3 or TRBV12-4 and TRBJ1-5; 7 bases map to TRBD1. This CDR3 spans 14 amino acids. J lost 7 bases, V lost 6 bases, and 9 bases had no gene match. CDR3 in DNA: TGTGCCAGCAGCTTTAACAGGGGTGGGCAGCCCCAGCATTTT. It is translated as CASSFNRGGQPQHF.

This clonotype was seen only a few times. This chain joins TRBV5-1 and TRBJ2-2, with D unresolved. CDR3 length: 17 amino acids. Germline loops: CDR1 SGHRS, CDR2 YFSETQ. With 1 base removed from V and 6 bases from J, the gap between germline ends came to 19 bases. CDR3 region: CASSLPPLSSEPGELFF. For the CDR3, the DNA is TGCGCCAGCAGCTTGCCCCCACTGAGTTCCGAACCCGGGGAGCTGTTTTTT.

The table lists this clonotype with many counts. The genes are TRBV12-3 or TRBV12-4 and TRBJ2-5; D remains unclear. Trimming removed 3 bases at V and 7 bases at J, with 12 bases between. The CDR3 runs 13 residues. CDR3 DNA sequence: TGTGCCAGCAGTTTGGGTAGATGGGCGACCCAGTACTTC. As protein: CASSLGRWATQYF.

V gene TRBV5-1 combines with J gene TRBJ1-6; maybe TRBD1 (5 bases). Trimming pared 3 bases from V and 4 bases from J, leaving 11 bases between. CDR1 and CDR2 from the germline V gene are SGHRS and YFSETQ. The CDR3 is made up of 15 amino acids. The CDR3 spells CASSSGSGYNSPLHF. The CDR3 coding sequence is TGCGCCAGCAGCTCAGGGTCTGGGTATAATTCACCCCTCCACTTT.

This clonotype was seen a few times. The CDR3 nucleotides read TGTGCCAGCAGCTCAACTAGCGGGATTTTCACAGATACGCAGTATTTT. This encodes CASSSTSGIFTDTQYF. The chain is built from TRBV5-6 and TRBJ2-3; 10 bases are a match to TRBD2. The V gene end was trimmed by 3 bases and the J gene end by 2 bases; junction bases not matched to a gene: 6. The CDR3 contains 16 residues. From germline, CDR1 is SGHDT and CDR2 YYEEEE.